The T cell receptor beta chain described here comes from a study of CD8 T cells in Susac syndrome (dated by TCRdb to the late 2010s). Broadly, across the study: Among the Susac syndrome patients who were sequenced, clinically active disease was present in about six and clinical remission was observed in about eight. At the time of blood withdrawal, Susac syndrome patients were either therapy-naive, taking corticosteroids (with some also receiving IVIg), or on IVIg alone. The study used repertoire sequencing to test whether antigen drove CD8+ T cell activation and differentiation in Susac syndrome.

In the case of this clonotype: No cognate antigen has been identified for it. Base qualities are missing; no much larger clone stands one base away.

Peripheral blood CD8+ and CD4+ T cells from healthy donors, Susac syndrome patients and multiple sclerosis patients were profiled by high-throughput TCR beta sequencing. The Susac syndrome patients fulfilled recently defined diagnostic criteria for definite or probable disease. Bulk CD8+ and CD4+ T cells were purified magnetically by negative isolation, whereas CD8+ TEMRA cells were enriched by FACS. Blood was collected in EDTA tubes and processed within 24 hours, with PBMCs isolated through density gradient centrifugation. PBMCs destined for TCR sequencing were cryopreserved in liquid nitrogen and later thawed in a 37 °C water bath. The sorted or isolated CD4+, CD8+ and CD8+ TEMRA cells had a purity of 90% or higher. From a lookup of the germline V gene (reference sequence), CDR1 and CDR2 are SEHNR and FQNEAQ. From the cysteine up to the phenylalanine, the CDR3 has a length of 12 residues. The DNA shown is the 36-base CDR3, in frame from base 1. V is shortened by 1 base, J by 8 bases, and the region joining them spans 8 bases.

Overall study results and their limits: In patients with Susac syndrome, the CD4+ T cell repertoire showed no detectable clonal expansion. The study acknowledged that relatively few individuals were included in the TCR sequencing and HLA analysis.

RNA was extracted with the RNeasy kit and roughly 0.45 to 1 ug was reverse transcribed using random hexamers. The immunoSEQ multiplex PCR assay, covering 54 Vbeta and 13 Jbeta segments, was used to amplify TCR beta CDR3 regions. PCR amplification bias was corrected using a synthetic template baseline for primer optimization and computational correction. The source study handled its data this way. Reads were assigned to V, D and J genes according to IMGT and analyzed in immunoSEQ Analyzer, with only productive sequences retained. Clonality was calculated as one minus the Shannon entropy normalized by log2 of the number of productive unique sequences. Public and private clones were assessed among the 100 most prevalent clones of each patient and control. Clones were defined as Susac-specific if absent from the healthy and MS cohorts, from 1052 published viral clones and from other ImmuneACCESS disease sequences. In-frame beta chains were kept once TCRdb had trimmed the public reads at Q25 with fastp and called clones with MiXCR. Identical CDR3 proteins give one entry, which carries the most common genes and DNA. These V and J calls originate from TCRdb's pipeline instead of the authors' own analysis. Here the sample has 210,000 or so distinct CDR3 sequences; approximately 94% occur a single time. Together, the top ten hold around 0.16% of the sample.

The rearranged chain carries TRBV7-9 and TRBJ1-1; no D segment can be confidently identified. Sequenced material: CD4+ T cells from PBMCs. This TCR derives from a human donor with Susac syndrome. The sequence in DNA is TGTGCCAGCAGCTTAGATGGCAGAGAAGCTTTCTTT. It translates to CASSLDGREAFF.